This T cell receptor beta chain was documented in a study of metastatic and nonmetastatic thyroid tumors. Findings and limits, study-wide: Relative to benign nodules, malignant thyroid tumors were reportedly characterized by significantly elevated TCR beta diversity in blood and tumor.

TCRdb called clones again from the PCR reads with MiXCR. This sample has tens of thousands of clones, with 15% to 20% found just once. Thyroid surgery had not been preceded by any treatment in any patient. The germline gives CDR1 MNHEY, CDR2 SVGAGI. The ends were cut back, 2 bases at V and 0 bases at J, with 5 bases in the middle. This CDR3 spans 15 amino acids. This clone occurred a few times. Its antigen is as yet unknown. The chain couples TRBV6-5 to TRBJ1-6; D is ambiguous. The TCR sequence derives from a female donor with papillary thyroid cancer or a benign thyroid nodule (not recorded which). Some clones in this sample may be carry-over from other donors' samples. Specimen: blood. CDR3: CASSYRSSYNSPLHF. CDR3 in DNA: TGTGCCAGCAGTTACCGTTCCTCCTATAATTCACCCCTCCACTTT.